The 20 T cell receptor beta chains reported below all come from one sample, sequenced in a study of T cell clusters in autoimmune cytopenias. TRB was amplified by touch-down multiplex PCR, primer pools A and B combined. TCRdb processed the multiplex PCR reads again and assigns one entry to each CDR3 protein, with no DNA. The sample totals about 4,800 distinct CDR3 sequences; its top ten clones hold around 8.5%. Each sample's input was about 270 ng genomic DNA, about 38,000 genome equivalents. Source material: peripheral blood. All receptors derive from a human donor with an autoimmune cytopenia or autoimmune hepatitis (not recorded which).

Frequency places this clonotype as medium-sized. This chain uses TRBV6-1 with TRBJ2-7; the D gene TCRdb calls, TRBD1, cannot be checked with no DNA. The CDR3 runs to 13 residues. Germline V gives CDR1 MNHNS, CDR2 SASEGT. This chain's CDR3 is CASRGQGADEQYF.

This chain connects TRBV6-1 to TRBJ1-1. Looked up from germline, CDR1 is MNHNS and CDR2 is SASEGT. CDR3 length: 12 residues. The CDR3 spells CASRQLLVEAFF.

The CDR3 loop reads CASTGGMDYHAYEQYF. This chain links TRBV6-6 with TRBJ2-7; absent DNA, TCRdb's TRBD2 call cannot be checked. Germline V lookup: CDR1 MNHNY, CDR2 SVGAGI (reference sequence). The CDR3 contains 16 residues.

The chain couples TRBV5-5 to TRBJ2-1. CDR3 length: 13 amino acids. CDR1 is SGHKS and CDR2 is YYEKEE in the germline V gene (reference sequence). The CDR3 sequence: CASSTSRNNEQFF. The whole variable domain, remainder taken from reference TRBV5-5 and TRBJ2-1, is DAGVTQSPTHLIKTRGQQVTLRCSPISGHKSVSWYQQVLGQGPQFIFQYYEKEERGRGNFPDRFSARQFPNYSSELNVNALLLGDSALYLCASSTSRNNEQFFGPGTRLTVL.

This clonotype is medium-sized by frequency. V is TRBV27 and J is TRBJ2-5; the D call of TRBD2 rests on TCRdb alone, since no DNA is present to check it. The CDR3 is 17 amino acids. Germline V lookup: CDR1 MNHEY, CDR2 SMNVEV (reference sequence). The CDR3 here is CASSLGNSGVYQETQYF.

This clonotype is medium-sized by frequency. V and J are TRBV29-1 and TRBJ2-1; TCRdb indicates TRBD2, and absent DNA this call remains unverified. The CDR3 covers 14 residues. The germline CDR1 and CDR2 sequences are SQVTM and ANQGSEA. The CDR3 reads CSVDLGKGNNEQFF.

The chain recombines TRBV13 with TRBJ1-4; the TCRdb D gene call, TRBD1, has no DNA to confirm it. The length of the CDR3 is 15 residues. Germline assignment: CDR1 PRHDT and CDR2 FYEKMQ (reference sequence). CDR3 region: CASSSRRGGREKLFF.

This clonotype is medium-sized (0.01 to 0.1%) by frequency. The V gene is TRBV5-4, the J gene TRBJ2-3; TCRdb outputs TRBD2, but without DNA this stays unchecked. The CDR3 consists of 15 residues. CDR1 and CDR2 from the germline V gene are SGHNT and YYREEE (reference sequence). The CDR3 region is CASSSRLAGVDTQYF.

The chain recombines TRBV6-5 with TRBJ2-7; TCRdb reports TRBD1, a call that lacks DNA to check it against. The V gene's germline CDR1 is MNHEY and CDR2 SVGAGI. CDR3 size: 13 residues. CDR3 amino acids: CASSRDSRYEQYF.

The rearrangement links TRBV5-1 to TRBJ2-2; TCRdb lists TRBD1, though no DNA is available to test this call. Germline CDR1 and CDR2: SGHRS and YFSETQ. The CDR3 runs 13 residues. The CDR3 loop is CASSLPEGGELFF.

By frequency, this clonotype is large. The chain recombines TRBV29-1 with TRBJ2-5; as DNA is missing, the TRBD2 call by TCRdb cannot be tested. Germline CDR1 SQVTM, CDR2 ANQGSEA. The length of the CDR3 is 15 residues. CDR3 residues: CSVVLPPGHSETQYF.

This clonotype shows up as medium-sized by frequency. The chain is built from TRBV5-4 and TRBJ2-5; no DNA is available, so the TRBD1 call from TCRdb remains unchecked. The CDR3 totals 14 residues. Per germline, CDR1 SGHNT and CDR2 YYREEE (reference sequence). Here the CDR3 reads CASKGELGQETQYF.

The rearrangement links TRBV30 to TRBJ1-4. CDR3 length equals 16 residues. CDR1 and CDR2 from the germline V gene are GTSNPN and SVGIG (reference sequence). The CDR3 protein is CAWRTSPGLINEKLFF.

V is TRBV7-2 and J is TRBJ2-3. Per the germline V gene, CDR1 is SGHTA and CDR2 is FQGNSA. This CDR3 is built from 12 residues. The CDR3 sequence: CASSLGLPTQYF.

The chain couples TRBV5-5 to TRBJ2-1; TCRdb gives TRBD2 as the D gene, but with no DNA this cannot be confirmed. Germline lookup yields CDR1 SGHKS and CDR2 YYEKEE (reference sequence). This CDR3 region has 17 residues. CDR3 amino acids: CASSLLTSGGASREQFF.

This chain uses TRBV5-1 with TRBJ2-5; lacking DNA, the TRBD1 call made by TCRdb goes unchecked. There are 17 residues in the CDR3. Germline V gene lookup returns CDR1 SGHRS and CDR2 YFSETQ. The CDR3 protein is CASSIASGQGAGETQYF.

The chain uses TRBV12-3 or TRBV12-4 and TRBJ2-7; TCRdb selects TRBD2, and the lack of DNA leaves this call unchecked. This CDR3 contains 13 residues. This CDR3 is CASSLRALYEQYF.

This sequence joins TRBV12-3 or TRBV12-4 and TRBJ2-6; the D call of TRBD1 rests on TCRdb alone, since no DNA is present to check it. This CDR3 region has 17 residues. The CDR3 reads CASSDGRGNSGANVLTF.

This chain uses TRBV19 with TRBJ2-1. The CDR3 is made up of 13 amino acids. CDR1 and CDR2 from the germline V gene are LNHDA and SQIVND (reference sequence). CDR3 loop: CASSTPRNNEQFF.

The genes are TRBV19 and TRBJ1-2; TCRdb gives TRBD1 as the D gene, but with no DNA this cannot be confirmed. The CDR3 extends over 14 amino acids. CDR1 is LNHDA and CDR2 is SQIVND in the germline V gene (reference sequence). CDR3 residues: CAWSVRRGLYGYTF. Using reference TRBV19 and TRBJ1-2 for the parts outside the CDR3, the full variable domain is DGGITQSPKYLFRKEGQNVTLSCEQNLNHDAMYWYRQDPGQGLRLIYYSQIVNDFQKGDIAEGYSVSREKKESFPLTVTSAQKNPTAFYLCAWSVRRGLYGYTFGSGTRLTVV.